At least ten counts were recorded for the clone carrying this T cell receptor beta chain. Its antigen is not identified. The entry originates in a study of T cell repertoires in cytomegalovirus infection. On the study more broadly: Public TCR beta signature analysis indicated the presence of both CMV infection and matching HLA type. Study-level results: Within the response measured ex vivo, HLA-C-restricted CMV-specific TCR beta clonotypes were dominant.

TCRdb recomputed calls from the reads with MiXCR, one row per CDR3 protein. The sample contains around 85,000 distinct CDR3 sequences, 45% to 50% of which appear only once. Trimming removed 2 bases from V and 4 bases from J, with 10 bases in between. CDR1 SGHVS and CDR2 FNYEAQ come from the germline V gene. The CDR3 totals 14 residues. The V and J genes are TRBV7-6 and TRBJ2-3; D ambiguous. Material: CD8+ T cells from cultured PBMCs, obtained from culture after CMV antigen stimulation. The receptor's source is a human donor in good health (CMV status not recorded). Some clones in this sample may be carry-over from other donors' samples. The CDR3: CASSLSGKSDTQYF. CDR3 bases: TGTGCCAGCAGCTTAAGTGGAAAGTCAGATACGCAGTATTTT.